Presented here are 30 T cell receptor beta chains from one specimen sequenced in a study of blood T cell repertoires in COVID-19. Sequenced by immunoSEQ multiplex PCR; TCRdb stores in-frame clones only, minus some. The table records roughly 230,000 clones, nearly 90% of them present only once. The specimen sequenced was peripheral blood. The receptors come from a woman aged 55-69 years with COVID-19, enrolled during active disease.

The rearrangement joins TRBV30 to TRBJ1-1; D possibly corresponds to TRBD1 (5 bases). V was clipped by 3 bases and J by 10 bases, with 18 bases between them. The CDR3 runs 13 residues. Per germline, CDR1 GTSNPN and CDR2 SVGIG (reference sequence). The CDR3 loop reads CAWRAGQGAGAFF. In nucleotides, the CDR3 is TGTGCCTGGAGGGCAGGACAAGGGGCTGGAGCTTTCTTT.

The rearrangement uses TRBV2 and TRBJ1-1; D might be TRBD1 (6 bases). The V end was cut by 6 bases, the J end by 0 bases, with 8 bases between. The CDR3 spans 13 residues. CDR1 and CDR2 from the germline V gene are SNHLY and FYNNEI. The CDR3 DNA reads as TGTGCCAGCAGAGCAGGGGTGAACACTGAAGCTTTCTTT. Translation: CASRAGVNTEAFF.

The chain uses TRBV29-1 and TRBJ1-1; maybe TRBD1 (6 bases). The CDR3 extends over 13 amino acids. V lost 4 bases and J 7 bases, leaving 16 bases between the germline ends. Germline V gene data show CDR1 as SQVTM and CDR2 as ANQGSEA. The CDR3 sequence: CSVADRTLGEAFF. The CDR3 nucleotides are TGCAGCGTTGCCGACAGGACCCTCGGTGAAGCTTTCTTT.

This rearrangement joins TRBV6-5 to TRBJ1-2; D gene uncertain. Per germline, CDR1 MNHEY and CDR2 SVGAGI. The CDR3 is 12 residues long. V gave up 6 bases and J gave up 4 bases, with 9 bases separating them. This CDR3 reads CASSPRGYGYTF. CDR3 coding DNA: TGTGCCAGCAGCCCACGGGGCTATGGCTACACCTTC.

The J gene is TRBJ1-3, the V gene TRBV18; 12 nucleotides line up with TRBD1. With V trimmed by 1 base and J by 6 bases, 4 bases remained unmatched. Germline assignment: CDR1 KGHSH and CDR2 LQKENI. This CDR3 has 16 amino acids. The DNA for the CDR3 is TGTGCCAGCTCACCACGGGACAGGGGGCGAGCAAACACCATATATTTT. It codes for CASSPRDRGRANTIYF. The full variable domain, completed using reference TRBV18 and TRBJ1-3, is NAGVMQNPRHLVRRRGQEARLRCSPMKGHSHVYWYRQLPEEGLKFMVYLQKENIIDESGMPKERFSAEFPKEGPSILRIQQVVRGDSAAYFCASSPRDRGRANTIYFGEGSWLTVV.

This chain uses TRBV2 with TRBJ1-2, with TRBD1 matching over 7 bases. Germline values: CDR1 SNHLY, CDR2 FYNNEI. This CDR3 is 14 amino acids long. J was trimmed by 5 bases and V by 1 base; bases with no gene match: 4. CDR3 coding DNA: TGTGCCAGCAGTGAAGAGGGGGCGCGGTATGGCTACACCTTC. It specifies CASSEEGARYGYTF.

The chain carries TRBV19 and TRBJ1-5, with D maybe TRBD1 (6 bases). CDR3 length: 15 amino acids. Germline V CDR1 and CDR2: LNHDA, SQIVND (reference sequence). With 4 bases removed from V and 1 base from J, the gap between germline ends came to 11 bases. CDR3 nucleotides: TGTGCCAGTAGTACCACAGGGCAGAGCAATCAGCCCCAGCATTTT. Translating gives CASSTTGQSNQPQHF.

In this sample, this clone turned up once. The rearrangement links TRBV10-1 to TRBJ1-6, with D possibly matching TRBD1 (5 bases). Germline-derived CDR1 and CDR2 are WNHNN and SYGVQD (reference sequence). The V end lost 6 bases, the J end lost 0 bases, and 15 bases lay between the germline ends. CDR3 size: 17 residues. This chain's CDR3 is CASSLLRVYSYNSPLHF. Written as DNA, the CDR3 is TGCGCCAGCAGCCTACTCAGGGTGTACTCCTATAATTCACCCCTCCACTTT.

Here the CDR3 DNA reads TGCGCCAGCAGCTTGGACAGGTTTAACGAGCAGTACTTC. Its translation: CASSLDRFNEQYF. The rearrangement uses TRBV4-1 and TRBJ2-7; TRBD1 agrees at 7 bases. Looked up from germline, CDR1 is MGHRA and CDR2 is YSYEKL. V lost 5 bases, J lost 5 bases, and 6 bases stayed unmatched. This CDR3 region has 13 residues.

The chain couples TRBV27 to TRBJ2-7, with 13 bases fitting TRBD2. The CDR3 is made up of 14 amino acids. In germline, CDR1 is MNHEY, CDR2 SMNVEV (reference sequence). Trimming at V came to 6 bases and at J to 5 bases, leaving 4 bases not matched to a gene. The CDR3 sequence is CASRSGLAGNEQYF. CDR3 nucleotide sequence: TGTGCCAGCAGGTCGGGACTAGCGGGGAACGAGCAGTACTTC.

The table lists this clone with a count of one. This chain joins TRBV9 and TRBJ2-5; D is unclear. V was pared by 4 bases and J by 5 bases, with 15 bases between. This CDR3 comprises 14 residues. In germline, CDR1 is SGDLS, CDR2 YYNGEE. The CDR3 sequence: CASSPSRWSETQYF. The DNA for the CDR3 is TGTGCCAGCAGCCCCTCTCGTTGGAGTGAGACCCAGTACTTC.

The J gene is TRBJ2-3, the V gene TRBV4-1; D not resolved. CDR1 is MGHRA and CDR2 is YSYEKL in the germline V gene. Trimming stripped 6 bases from V and 7 bases from J, with 14 bases between. This CDR3 is 13 amino acids long. Here the CDR3 reads CASSPTRSYTQYF. As DNA, the CDR3 is TGCGCCAGCAGTCCCACTCGAAGCTATACGCAGTATTTT.

The chain links TRBV5-5 to TRBJ1-1; TRBD1 is a possible D gene (5 bases). The CDR3 is 18 amino acids. The germline CDR1 and CDR2 sequences are SGHKS and YYEKEE (reference sequence). The V end lost 0 bases, the J end lost 4 bases, and 22 bases lay between the germline ends. The CDR3 loop reads CASSLGAPGGTLGTEAFF. For the CDR3, the DNA is TGTGCCAGCAGCTTGGGGGCCCCGGGGGGGACCCTGGGCACTGAAGCTTTCTTT. Drawing the rest from reference TRBV5-5 and TRBJ1-1, the complete variable domain is DAGVTQSPTHLIKTRGQQVTLRCSPISGHKSVSWYQQVLGQGPQFIFQYYEKEERGRGNFPDRFSARQFPNYSSELNVNALLLGDSALYLCASSLGAPGGTLGTEAFFGQGTRLTVV.

V gene TRBV7-2 combines with J gene TRBJ1-2, with a possible D match to TRBD1 (6 bases). This CDR3 is 16 amino acids long. The germline V and J ends were trimmed by 4 bases and 5 bases, with 20 bases remaining between them. The germline V gene encodes CDR1 SGHTA and CDR2 FQGNSA. In DNA, the CDR3 is TGTGCCAGCAGCTCAGGCCCTACACAGGGAAGGTATGGCTACACCTTC. Translation gives CASSSGPTQGRYGYTF.

This chain links TRBV5-1 with TRBJ2-5; 11 positions match TRBD1. Looked up from germline, CDR1 is SGHRS and CDR2 is YFSETQ. V trimming: 4 bases; J trimming: 1 base; junction bases outside the gene matches: 3. This CDR3 comprises 15 residues. CDR3 in amino acids: CASSPGTGGQETQYF. In DNA, the CDR3 is TGCGCCAGCAGCCCCGGGACAGGGGGCCAAGAGACCCAGTACTTC.

This clone was counted once. This sequence joins TRBV5-4 and TRBJ1-2, with 7 bases matching TRBD1. The junction had 14 bases not matched to a gene; V was cut back by 4 bases and J by 8 bases. The CDR3 is made up of 15 amino acids. CDR1 is SGHNT, CDR2 YYREEE, per germline (reference sequence). CDR3 bases: TGTGCCAGCAGCCCCATGGAGGGACAGCAAGCGGGCTACACCTTC. This translates into CASSPMEGQQAGYTF.

This clone was picked up one time. This sequence joins TRBV15 and TRBJ1-5; D perhaps matches TRBD1 (6 bases). The V gene lost 7 bases and the J gene lost 4 bases, with 11 bases spanning the gap. The CDR3 is 13 amino acids. From germline, CDR1 is LNHNV and CDR2 YYDKDF (reference sequence). CDR3 coding DNA: TGTGCCACCACCGGACAGCAGAATCAGCCCCAGCATTTT. Translating gives CATTGQQNQPQHF.

The chain is built from TRBV7-2 and TRBJ1-1, with D perhaps TRBD1 (5 bases). CDR3 length equals 13 residues. V gave up 1 base and J gave up 12 bases, with 15 bases separating them. In germline, CDR1 is SGHTA, CDR2 FQGNSA. CDR3 region: CASSLEIARVTFF. CDR3 nucleotide sequence: TGTGCCAGCAGCTTAGAGATCGCCAGGGTGACTTTCTTT.

The rearrangement uses TRBV19 and TRBJ1-2; 9 positions agree with TRBD1. Germline CDR1 LNHDA, CDR2 SQIVND (reference sequence). This CDR3 is built from 15 residues. The junction had 10 bases not matched to a gene; V was cut back by 3 bases and J by 8 bases. The CDR3 nucleotides read TGTGCCAGTAGTATGGGGGACAGGGCATTATTGGGCTACACCTTC. Its translation is CASSMGDRALLGYTF.

The rearrangement joins TRBV5-4 to TRBJ1-3; 9 bases agree with TRBD1. The CDR3 loop spans 17 amino acids. Germline V gives CDR1 SGHNT, CDR2 YYREEE (reference sequence). V dropped 2 bases and J dropped 4; count of bases not matched to a gene: 10. CDR3 in amino acids: CASSFPQGASGGNTIYF. The CDR3 DNA sequence: TGTGCCAGCAGCTTCCCACAGGGGGCCTCAGGGGGAAACACCATATATTTT.

The chain recombines TRBV4-3 with TRBJ1-2, with D perhaps TRBD1 (5 bases). Germline V gene sequence: CDR1 LGHNA, CDR2 YSLEER. V lost 1 base and J lost 8, with 17 bases in between. The CDR3 has 15 amino acids. The CDR3 loop reads CASSQGEGREGGYTF. Written as DNA, the CDR3 is TGCGCCAGCAGCCAAGGGGAAGGCAGGGAAGGCGGCTACACCTTC.

This clone occurred once. The rearrangement joins TRBV6-2 or TRBV6-3 to TRBJ1-1, with TRBD1 matching over 9 bases. Trimming cost V 2 bases and J 5 bases; bases outside gene matches: 6. CDR1 and CDR2 from the germline V gene are MNHEY and SVGEGT. CDR3 length equals 15 residues. CDR3 amino acids: CASSYLQTGGTEAFF. The DNA for the CDR3 is TGTGCCAGCAGTTACCTCCAGACAGGGGGAACTGAAGCTTTCTTT.

This chain connects TRBV7-3 to TRBJ2-3; 11 nucleotides match TRBD2. The CDR3 totals 17 residues. Trimming removed 0 bases from V and 7 bases from J; junction bases left unmatched: 9. The germline V gene has CDR1 SGHTA and CDR2 FQGTGA. The CDR3 region has the DNA TGTGCCAGCAGCTTAACTAGCGGGGGGGCCCCCCACCATACGCAGTATTTT. Encoded protein: CASSLTSGGAPHHTQYF.

The chain links TRBV27 to TRBJ1-4, with unresolved D. This CDR3 comprises 15 residues. From germline, CDR1 is MNHEY and CDR2 SMNVEV (reference sequence). The germline V and J ends were trimmed by 1 base and 7 bases, with 13 bases remaining between them. The CDR3 region has the DNA TGTGCCAGCAGTTTATTCTCCGAGCCCCTTGAAAAACTGTTTTTT. This translates into CASSLFSEPLEKLFF.

V is TRBV28 and J is TRBJ2-1; 8 nucleotides agree with TRBD1. Germline V lookup: CDR1 MDHEN, CDR2 SYDVKM. The CDR3 sequence is 17 residues long. Trimming removed 8 bases from V and 12 bases from J; junction bases left unmatched: 24. CDR3 sequence (DNA): TGTGCCAGCCTCCCGCTTCCCGGGACAGGTGTCCCAATCGGGCAGTTCTTC. Protein product: CASLPLPGTGVPIGQFF.

CDR3 amino acids: CSVGPAGQGALGYTF. CDR3 sequence (DNA): TGCAGCGTTGGACCGGCCGGACAGGGGGCTCTGGGCTACACCTTC. The chain employs TRBV29-1 and TRBJ1-2; 11 bases are a match to TRBD1. CDR3 length: 15 amino acids. The V gene end was trimmed by 4 bases and the J gene end by 8 bases; junction bases not matched to a gene: 12. Germline V gene lookup returns CDR1 SQVTM and CDR2 ANQGSEA.

The V gene is TRBV25-1, the J gene TRBJ1-3, with D perhaps matching TRBD1 (5 bases). In germline, CDR1 is MGHDK, CDR2 SYGVNS. Trimming removed 5 bases from V and 2 bases from J, with 13 bases in between. The CDR3 consists of 15 residues. Written as DNA, the CDR3 is TGTGCCAGCAGTCCAAACCCAGGGCCTGGAAACACCATATATTTT. This sequence encodes CASSPNPGPGNTIYF.

V is TRBV12-5 and J is TRBJ1-2; no definite D call. The ends were cut back, 0 bases at V and 6 bases at J, with 5 bases in the middle. CDR1 and CDR2 from the germline V gene are LGHNT and FRNRAP. This CDR3 is built from 12 residues. The CDR3 region has the DNA TGTGCTAGTGGTTTGGTACTCGATGGCTACACCTTC. Amino acids: CASGLVLDGYTF.

The V gene is TRBV20-1, the J gene TRBJ1-6, with TRBD1 identical over 7 bases. After removal of 6 bases from V and 12 bases from J, the junction contained 20 bases not matched to a gene. The germline CDR1 and CDR2 sequences are DFQATT and SNEGSKA (reference sequence). The CDR3 totals 16 residues. CDR3 in DNA: TGCAGTGCCAGTGCTAGTTTAAGTGACAGGGACTTACCCCTCCACTTT. Encoded protein: CSASASLSDRDLPLHF.

The sample holds one count of this clone. This rearrangement joins TRBV6-5 to TRBJ2-7, with D possibly matching TRBD2 (6 bases). CDR1 is MNHEY and CDR2 is SVGAGI in the germline V gene. The length of the CDR3 is 13 residues. Trimming removed 5 bases at V and 0 bases at J, with 8 bases between. The CDR3 DNA reads TGTGCCAGCAGTCTGCGGGACTCCTACGAGCAGTACTTC. As protein: CASSLRDSYEQYF.